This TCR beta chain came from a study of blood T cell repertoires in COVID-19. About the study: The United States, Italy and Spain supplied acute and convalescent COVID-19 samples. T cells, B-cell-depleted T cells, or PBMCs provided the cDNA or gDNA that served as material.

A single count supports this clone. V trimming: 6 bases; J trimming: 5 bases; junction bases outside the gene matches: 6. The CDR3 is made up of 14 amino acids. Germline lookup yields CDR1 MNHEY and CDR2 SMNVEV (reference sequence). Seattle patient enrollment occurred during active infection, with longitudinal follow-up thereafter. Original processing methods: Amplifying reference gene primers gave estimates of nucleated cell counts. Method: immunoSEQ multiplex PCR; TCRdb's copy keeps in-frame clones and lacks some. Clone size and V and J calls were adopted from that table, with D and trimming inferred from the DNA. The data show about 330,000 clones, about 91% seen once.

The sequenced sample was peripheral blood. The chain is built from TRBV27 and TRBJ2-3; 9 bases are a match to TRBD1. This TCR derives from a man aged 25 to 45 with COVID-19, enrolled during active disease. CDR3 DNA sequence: TGTGCCAGCAGCCCCCGGACAGGGGTAGATACGCAGTATTTT. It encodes CASSPRTGVDTQYF.